This is a list of T cell receptor beta chains from one sample in a study of cytomegalovirus exposure and HLA in healthy donors. Method: immunoSEQ multiplex PCR; TCRdb's copy keeps in-frame clones and lacks some. The data show about 120,000 clones, over 60% seen once. Input material: PBMCs. These receptors were collected from a man aged 40-55 years in good health and CMV-seropositive. The CDR3 runs from the conserved cysteine through the conserved F or W. D genes are given only for firm matches. Only part of the rows carry a size: once, few, many, or a class if the clone is expanded.

size: -
J: TRBJ1-2
D: -
V: TRBV7-8
DNA: TGTGCCAGCAGCCTCGGGACAAAATCTGGCTACACCTTC
CDR3: CASSLGTKSGYTF

size: -
J: TRBJ1-4
D: -
V: TRBV7-2
DNA: TGTGCCAGCAGCTCCCGGGGGGCGGAGAATGAAAAACTGTTTTTT
CDR3: CASSSRGAENEKLFF

size: -
J: TRBJ1-2
D: -
V: TRBV7-9
DNA: TGTGCCAGCAGCTTAGCGTCAGGGCGCGGCTACACCTTC
CDR3: CASSLASGRGYTF

size: -
J: TRBJ2-1
D: TRBD2
V: TRBV5-5
DNA: TGTGCCAGCAGATCGACTAGCGGGGGGTACAATGAGCAGTTCTTC
CDR3: CASRSTSGGYNEQFF

size: once
J: TRBJ1-5
D: -
V: TRBV28
DNA: TGTGCCAGCAGAACGACGATCGGGCAGGGTAGCAATCAGCCCCAGCATTTT
CDR3: CASRTTIGQGSNQPQHF

size: -
J: TRBJ2-3
D: -
V: TRBV5-6
DNA: TGTGCCAGCAGCTTACTCGCTCGGGGGGCTAGCACAGATACGCAGTATTTT
CDR3: CASSLLARGASTDTQYF

size: -
J: TRBJ2-2
D: -
V: TRBV5-1
DNA: TGCGCCAGCAGCCCTAACACCGGGGAGCTGTTTTTT
CDR3: CASSPNTGELFF

size: few
J: TRBJ1-4
D: TRBD1
V: TRBV9
DNA: TGTGCCAGCAGCGGGCAGACAGGGGGCGTTGAAAAACTGTTTTTT
CDR3: CASSGQTGGVEKLFF

size: -
J: TRBJ1-2
D: -
V: TRBV5-6
DNA: TGTGCCAGCAGCAAACTCAGAGGTGGCTACACCTTC
CDR3: CASSKLRGGYTF

size: -
J: TRBJ2-5
D: -
V: TRBV28
DNA: TGTGCCAGCAGCTCACCCCGGGAGTGGACAACGAACCAAGAGACCCAGTACTTC
CDR3: CASSSPREWTTNQETQYF

size: -
J: TRBJ2-2
D: TRBD2
V: TRBV7-2
DNA: TGTGCCAGCAGCCCCGACGGGACTAGCGGGGTGGGCGGGGAGCTGTTTTTT
CDR3: CASSPDGTSGVGGELFF

size: -
J: TRBJ2-1
D: -
V: TRBV7-9
DNA: TGTGCCAGCAGCGAAACCGGGACACTCTACAATGAGCAGTTCTTC
CDR3: CASSETGTLYNEQFF

size: -
J: TRBJ2-7
D: TRBD1
V: TRBV7-2
DNA: TGTGCCAGCAGCTTATCCGGGACAGGGGACGAGCAGTACTTC
CDR3: CASSLSGTGDEQYF

size: -
J: TRBJ1-4
D: TRBD1
V: TRBV6-5
DNA: TGTGCCAGCAGTTACCCGACAGGGGTAAATGAAAAACTGTTTTTT
CDR3: CASSYPTGVNEKLFF

size: -
J: TRBJ1-6
D: TRBD1
V: TRBV28
DNA: TGTGCCAGCAGTCCTCAGGGCAGGGGGCGAGGAAATTCACCCCTCCACTTT
CDR3: CASSPQGRGRGNSPLHF

size: -
J: TRBJ1-1
D: TRBD1
V: TRBV30
DNA: TGTGCCTGGAGTGCCTGGACAGGGTTCACTGAAGCTTTCTTT
CDR3: CAWSAWTGFTEAFF

size: -
J: TRBJ1-3
D: -
V: TRBV28
DNA: TGTGCCGGCAGTTTATGGCAGGGTGCGGGAAACACCATATATTTT
CDR3: CAGSLWQGAGNTIYF

size: few
J: TRBJ2-6
D: -
V: TRBV7-9
DNA: TGTGCCAGCAGCTCCTACCCCTCCGCCGGTGGGGCCAACGTCCTGACTTTC
CDR3: CASSSYPSAGGANVLTF

size: -
J: TRBJ2-2
D: -
V: TRBV7-6
DNA: TGTGCCAGCAGCTCACAGGGTAGCACCGGGGAGCTGTTTTTT
CDR3: CASSSQGSTGELFF

size: -
J: TRBJ1-6
D: -
V: TRBV5-6
DNA: TGTGCCAGCAGTCCCAATCACCTCTTGACGCTGAGGAGGAATTCACCCCTCCACTTT
CDR3: CASSPNHLLTLRRNSPLHF

size: -
J: TRBJ2-5
D: TRBD1
V: TRBV5-4
DNA: TGTGCCAGCAGCCGGACCGACAGGGAAGAGACCCAGTACTTC
CDR3: CASSRTDREETQYF

size: -
J: TRBJ1-3
D: -
V: TRBV7-9
DNA: TGTGCCAGCAGAATTATTGGCGGAATCTCTGGAAACACCATATATTTT
CDR3: CASRIIGGISGNTIYF

size: once
J: TRBJ1-5
D: -
V: TRBV6-1
DNA: TGTGCCAGCAGTGAATACAGTGGTAATCAGCCCCAGCATTTT
CDR3: CASSEYSGNQPQHF

size: -
J: TRBJ2-5
D: -
V: TRBV7-9
DNA: TGTGCCAGCAGCCACGCGGGTGAAGAGACCCAGTACTTC
CDR3: CASSHAGEETQYF

size: -
J: TRBJ1-2
D: TRBD1
V: TRBV4-1
DNA: TGCGCCAGCAGCCAGGCGGGACAGGGGAACTATGGCTACACCTTC
CDR3: CASSQAGQGNYGYTF

size: few
J: TRBJ1-2
D: -
V: TRBV2
DNA: TGTGCCAGCAGTTCAATGGACACCCCCTCACTTCTCTATGGCTACACCTTC
CDR3: CASSSMDTPSLLYGYTF

size: -
J: TRBJ2-3
D: -
V: TRBV9
DNA: TGTGCCAGCAGCGTAGCGTGGGGGGGCGCAGATACGCAGTATTTT
CDR3: CASSVAWGGADTQYF

size: -
J: TRBJ1-5
D: -
V: TRBV18
DNA: TGTGCCAGCTCGGCCCAAGAGGGTAGCAATCAGCCCCAGCATTTT
CDR3: CASSAQEGSNQPQHF

size: few
J: TRBJ2-1
D: TRBD2
V: TRBV4-1
DNA: TGCGCCAGCAGCCAAGCCTCCCGGGGACTAGCGGCCAACAATGAGCAGTTCTTC
CDR3: CASSQASRGLAANNEQFF

size: -
J: TRBJ1-1
D: -
V: TRBV27
DNA: TGTGCCAGCAGTGCGGGGGCCACTGAAGCTTTCTTT
CDR3: CASSAGATEAFF

size: -
J: TRBJ2-2
D: -
V: TRBV5-1
DNA: TGCGCCAGCAGCCCAGGGTCTAGCACCGGGGAGCTGTTTTTT
CDR3: CASSPGSSTGELFF

size: -
J: TRBJ1-5
D: TRBD1
V: TRBV27
DNA: TGTGCCAGCAGATTGACAGGGCGCTCTCTTCAGCCCCAGCATTTT
CDR3: CASRLTGRSLQPQHF

size: -
J: TRBJ2-7
D: -
V: TRBV28
DNA: TGTGCCAGCAGTCCCCCCAGGCTCGGCGAGCAGTACTTC
CDR3: CASSPPRLGEQYF

size: -
J: TRBJ1-2
D: TRBD1
V: TRBV5-1
DNA: TGCGCCAGCAGCGTGGACGCCCGGACAGGGGGCAGCTATGGCTACACCTTC
CDR3: CASSVDARTGGSYGYTF

size: -
J: TRBJ2-3
D: TRBD2
V: TRBV7-6
DNA: TGTGCCAGCAGCGTGGGACTATCCACAGATACGCAGTATTTT
CDR3: CASSVGLSTDTQYF